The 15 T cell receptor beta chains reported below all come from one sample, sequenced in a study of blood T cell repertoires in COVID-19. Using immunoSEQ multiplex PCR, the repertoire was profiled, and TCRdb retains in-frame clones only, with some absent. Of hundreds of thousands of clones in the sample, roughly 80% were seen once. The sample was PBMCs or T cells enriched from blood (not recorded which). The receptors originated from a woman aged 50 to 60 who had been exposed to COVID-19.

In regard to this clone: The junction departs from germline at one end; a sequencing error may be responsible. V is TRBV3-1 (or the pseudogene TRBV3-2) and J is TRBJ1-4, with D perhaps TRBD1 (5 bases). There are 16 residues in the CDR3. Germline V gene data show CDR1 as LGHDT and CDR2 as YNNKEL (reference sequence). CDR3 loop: CASSQGGEGTNEKLFF. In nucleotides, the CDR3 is TGTGCCAGCAGTCAAGGAGGGGAGGGAACTAATGAAAAACTGTTTTTT.

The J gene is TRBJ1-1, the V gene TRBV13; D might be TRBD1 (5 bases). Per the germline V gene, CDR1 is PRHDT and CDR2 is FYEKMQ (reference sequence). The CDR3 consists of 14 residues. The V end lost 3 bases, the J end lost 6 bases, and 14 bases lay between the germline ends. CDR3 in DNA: TGTGCCAGCAGCTTCGGGGCGGCGGGACCTGAAGCTTTCTTT. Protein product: CASSFGAAGPEAFF. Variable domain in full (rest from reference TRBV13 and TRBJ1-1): AAGVIQSPRHLIKEKRETATLKCYPIPRHDTVYWYQQGPGQDPQFLISFYEKMQSDKGSIPDRFSAQQFSDYHSELNMSSLELGDSALYFCASSFGAAGPEAFFGQGTRLTVV.

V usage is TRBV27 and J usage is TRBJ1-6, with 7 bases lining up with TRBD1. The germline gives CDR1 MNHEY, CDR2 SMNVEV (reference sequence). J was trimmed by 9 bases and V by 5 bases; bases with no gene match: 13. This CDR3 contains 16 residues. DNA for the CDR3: TGTGCCAGCAGTCCCCTCTCGACAGGGCTCGGTTCACCCCTCCACTTT. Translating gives CASSPLSTGLGSPLHF.

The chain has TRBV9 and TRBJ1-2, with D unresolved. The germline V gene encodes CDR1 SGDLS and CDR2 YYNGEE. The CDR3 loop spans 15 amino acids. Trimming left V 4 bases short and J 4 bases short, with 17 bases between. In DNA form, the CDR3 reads TGTGCCAGCAGCCCCACCACAGAGCATCTCTATGGCTACACCTTC. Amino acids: CASSPTTEHLYGYTF.

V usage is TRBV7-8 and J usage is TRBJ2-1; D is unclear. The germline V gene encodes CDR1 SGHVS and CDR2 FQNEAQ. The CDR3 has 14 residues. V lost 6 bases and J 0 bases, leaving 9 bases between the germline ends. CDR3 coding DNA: TGTGCCAGCAGGTCCCTTAGCTCCTACAATGAGCAGTTCTTC. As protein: CASRSLSSYNEQFF.

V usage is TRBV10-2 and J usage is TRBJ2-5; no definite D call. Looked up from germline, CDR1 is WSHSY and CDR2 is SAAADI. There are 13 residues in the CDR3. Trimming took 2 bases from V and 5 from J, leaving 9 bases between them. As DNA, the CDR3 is TGCGCCAGCAGTGAGAGGTTGCGGGAGACCCAGTACTTC. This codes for CASSERLRETQYF.

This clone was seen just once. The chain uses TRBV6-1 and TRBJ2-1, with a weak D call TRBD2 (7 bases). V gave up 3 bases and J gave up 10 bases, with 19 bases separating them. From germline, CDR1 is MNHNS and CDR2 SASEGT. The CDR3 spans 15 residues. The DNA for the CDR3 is TGTGCCAGCAGTGACGAGGGGGGGTTTGCGGAGGAGCAGTTCTTC. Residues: CASSDEGGFAEEQFF.

The CDR3 coding sequence is TGTGCCAGCAGCTTAGCGACAGCGAGAAGTTCACCCCTCCACTTT. Translated: CASSLATARSSPLHF. The gene calls are TRBV5-5 and TRBJ1-6, with D possibly being TRBD1 (5 bases). Trimming stripped 2 bases from V and 9 bases from J, with 15 bases between. From germline, CDR1 is SGHKS and CDR2 YYEKEE (reference sequence). The CDR3 totals 15 residues.

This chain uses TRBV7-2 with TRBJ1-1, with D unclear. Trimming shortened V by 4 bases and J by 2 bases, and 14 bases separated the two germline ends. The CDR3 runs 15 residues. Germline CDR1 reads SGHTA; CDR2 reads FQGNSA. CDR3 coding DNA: TGTGCCAGCAGCTCTAGTCGGTCCCCCAACACTGAAGCTTTCTTT. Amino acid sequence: CASSSSRSPNTEAFF. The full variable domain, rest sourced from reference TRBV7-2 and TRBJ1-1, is GAGVSQSPSNKVTEKGKDVELRCDPISGHTALYWYRQSLGQGLEFLIYFQGNSAPDKSGLPSDRFSAERTGGSVSTLTIQRTQQEDSAVYLCASSSSRSPNTEAFFGQGTRLTVV.

CDR3 residues: CSVDNVAPGGGYTF. CDR3 in DNA: TGCAGCGTTGATAATGTAGCGCCAGGAGGGGGCTACACCTTC. The rearrangement uses TRBV29-1 and TRBJ1-2, with D hard to call. V lost 3 bases to trimming and J lost 8 bases, with 19 bases between them. CDR3 length: 14 residues. CDR1 and CDR2 from the germline V gene are SQVTM and ANQGSEA.

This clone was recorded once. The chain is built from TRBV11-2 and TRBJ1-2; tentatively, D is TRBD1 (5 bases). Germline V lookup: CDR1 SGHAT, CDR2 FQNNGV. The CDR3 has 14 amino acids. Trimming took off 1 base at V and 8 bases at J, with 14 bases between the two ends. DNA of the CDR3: TGTGCCAGCAGCTTAGGACAGCCTTTTATCGGCTACACCTTC. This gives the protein CASSLGQPFIGYTF.

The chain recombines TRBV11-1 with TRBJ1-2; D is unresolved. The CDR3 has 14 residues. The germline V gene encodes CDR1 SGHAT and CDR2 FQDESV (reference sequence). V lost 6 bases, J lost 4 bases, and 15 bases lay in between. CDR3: CASSPRWSVYGYTF. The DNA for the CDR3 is TGTGCCAGCAGTCCTCGGTGGTCCGTCTATGGCTACACCTTC.

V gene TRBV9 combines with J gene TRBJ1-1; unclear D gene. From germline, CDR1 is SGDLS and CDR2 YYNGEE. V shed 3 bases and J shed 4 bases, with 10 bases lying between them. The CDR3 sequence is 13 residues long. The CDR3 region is CASSEPRSTEAFF. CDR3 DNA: TGTGCCAGCAGCGAGCCGCGTAGCACTGAAGCTTTCTTT.

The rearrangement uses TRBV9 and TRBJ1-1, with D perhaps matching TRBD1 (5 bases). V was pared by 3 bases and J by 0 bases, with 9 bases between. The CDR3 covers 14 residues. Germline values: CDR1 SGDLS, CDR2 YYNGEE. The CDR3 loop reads CASSARQMNTEAFF. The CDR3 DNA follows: TGTGCCAGCAGCGCTCGACAGATGAACACTGAAGCTTTCTTT.

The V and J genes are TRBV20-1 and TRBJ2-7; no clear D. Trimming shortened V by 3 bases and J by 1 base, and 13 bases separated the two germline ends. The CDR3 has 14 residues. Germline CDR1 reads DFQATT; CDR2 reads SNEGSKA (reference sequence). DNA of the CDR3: TGCAGTGCTAGTAGCTTCTCCATATCCTACGAGCAGTACTTC. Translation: CSASSFSISYEQYF.